This entry lists 30 T cell receptor beta chains sequenced from one sample in a study of cytomegalovirus exposure and HLA in healthy donors (dated by TCRdb to 2016 to 2017). Preparation of the library involved the immunoSEQ multiplex PCR assay. TCRdb took this table from immuneACCESS and kept in-frame rearrangements with V and J called. Such tables lack part of the clones; where checked against another copy, unresolved V genes explain under half of the gap, and the rest is unexplained. The sample table holds around 170,000 clones, of which around 84% were seen once. The ten most abundant clones make up roughly 15% of the sample. The source material was PBMCs. The source of these receptors is a man aged 18 to 29 in good health and CMV-seropositive.

The J gene is TRBJ2-2, the V gene TRBV10-2; no definite D call. The CDR3 runs 16 residues. V lost 2 bases, J lost 0 bases, and 10 bases lay in between. From germline, CDR1 is WSHSY and CDR2 SAAADI. The chain's CDR3 is CASSELEKANTGELFF. DNA for the CDR3: TGCGCCAGCAGTGAGCTAGAAAAAGCGAACACCGGGGAGCTGTTTTTT.

This chain connects TRBV5-1 to TRBJ2-7; D is possibly TRBD1 (7 bases). Trimming removed 5 bases at V and 2 bases at J, with 17 bases between. In germline, CDR1 is SGHRS, CDR2 YFSETQ. This CDR3 is built from 15 residues. CDR3 region: CASRLSGGKTYEQYF. The CDR3 coding sequence is TGCGCCAGCAGGCTTTCAGGGGGGAAAACCTACGAGCAGTACTTC. Supplemented by reference TRBV5-1 and TRBJ2-7, the full variable domain reads KAGVTQTPRYLIKTRGQQVTLSCSPISGHRSVSWYQQTPGQGLQFLFEYFSETQRNKGNFPGRFSGRQFSNSRSEMNVSTLELGDSALYLCASRLSGGKTYEQYFGPGTRLTVT.

The rearrangement uses TRBV28 and TRBJ2-1; 8 nucleotides agree with TRBD2. CDR3 length: 16 residues. V was pared by 2 bases and J by 10 bases, with 13 bases of the junction left unmatched. From germline, CDR1 is MDHEN and CDR2 SYDVKM. The CDR3 bases are TGTGCCAGCAGTTTAAGTTGGTCGGGGGGGAGCGGGGAGCAGTTCTTC. Translation: CASSLSWSGGSGEQFF. The variable domain in full, with the rest retrieved from reference TRBV28 and TRBJ2-1, is DVKVTQSSRYLVKRTGEKVFLECVQDMDHENMFWYRQDPGLGLRLIYFSYDVKMKEKGDIPEGYSVSREKKERFSLILESASTNQTSMYLCASSLSWSGGSGEQFFGPGTRLTVL.

This clone was counted once. The gene calls are TRBV6-5 and TRBJ2-7; 8 nucleotides align to TRBD2. The CDR3 loop spans 15 amino acids. The trim removed 0 bases at V and 3 bases at J, leaving 4 bases unmatched. Per the germline V gene, CDR1 is MNHEY and CDR2 is SVGAGI. CDR3 sequence reads: CASSYSLAGLYEQYF. CDR3 sequence (DNA): TGTGCCAGCAGTTACTCTCTAGCGGGCCTCTACGAGCAGTACTTC.

The V gene is TRBV5-8, the J gene TRBJ1-4; TRBD1 aligns across 9 bases. CDR3 length equals 15 residues. J was trimmed by 6 bases and V by 1 base; bases with no gene match: 4. CDR1 and CDR2 (germline): SGHTS, YDEGEE. As DNA, the CDR3 is TGTGCCAGCAGCTTGCCGGGACAGGGAGATGAAAAACTGTTTTTT. Translation gives CASSLPGQGDEKLFF. Together with reference TRBV5-8 and TRBJ1-4, the CDR3 gives the full variable domain: EAGVTQSPTHLIKTRGQQATLRCSPISGHTSVYWYQQALGLGLQFLLWYDEGEERNRGNFPPRFSGRQFPNYSSELNVNALELEDSALYLCASSLPGQGDEKLFFGSGTQLSVL.

This sequence joins TRBV27 and TRBJ2-7, with D perhaps matching TRBD2 (6 bases). The CDR3 is made up of 11 amino acids. The germline V gene encodes CDR1 MNHEY and CDR2 SMNVEV (reference sequence). The V end was cut by 4 bases, the J end by 7 bases, with 8 bases between. CDR3 residues: CASSYGSEQYF. DNA of the CDR3: TGTGCCAGCAGTTACGGGAGTGAGCAGTACTTC.

CDR3: CASSTTRYNEQFF. CDR3 nucleotides: TGTGCCAGCAGCACCACTAGGTACAATGAGCAGTTCTTC. The chain joins TRBV11-2 to TRBJ2-1; a possible D gene is TRBD2 (5 bases). Germline assignment: CDR1 SGHAT and CDR2 FQNNGV. The length of the CDR3 is 13 residues. Trimming left V 5 bases short and J 4 bases short, with 9 bases between. The complete variable domain, with remaining parts taken from reference TRBV11-2 and TRBJ2-1, reads EAGVAQSPRYKIIEKRQSVAFWCNPISGHATLYWYQQILGQGPKLLIQFQNNGVVDDSQLPKDRFSAERLKGVDSTLKIQPAKLEDSAVYLCASSTTRYNEQFFGPGTRLTVL.

The CDR3 sequence: CASSLPTEPYNEQFF. The CDR3 DNA reads TGTGCCAGCAGTTTACCGACAGAACCCTACAATGAGCAGTTCTTC. The chain is built from TRBV28 and TRBJ2-1; TRBD1 is a possible D gene (5 bases). Trimming took 2 bases from V and 2 from J, leaving 10 bases between them. CDR1 is MDHEN, CDR2 SYDVKM, per germline. CDR3 length: 15 amino acids.

This clone was detected once. The genes are TRBV7-8 and TRBJ1-4; D call uncertain. V shed 1 base and J shed 7 bases, with 10 bases lying between them. The CDR3 covers 14 residues. The V gene's germline CDR1 is SGHVS and CDR2 FQNEAQ. The CDR3 region has the DNA TGTGCCAGCAGCTTAGATCGGGCGGGTGAAAAACTGTTTTTT. This translates into CASSLDRAGEKLFF.

This chain links TRBV9 with TRBJ2-2; the match to TRBD1 covers 7 bases. The CDR3 is made up of 14 amino acids. Looked up from germline, CDR1 is SGDLS and CDR2 is YYNGEE. V lost 4 bases to trimming and J lost 4 bases; unmatched junction nucleotides: 4. The CDR3 DNA follows: TGTGCCAGCAGCCCGAGACAGGGCACCGGGGAGCTGTTTTTT. This codes for CASSPRQGTGELFF.

This chain links TRBV4-1 with TRBJ2-1, with D tentatively TRBD2 (7 bases). V lost 5 bases and J 8 bases, leaving 16 bases between the germline ends. Germline-derived CDR1 and CDR2 are MGHRA and YSYEKL. The CDR3 loop spans 14 amino acids. CDR3 in amino acids: CASSLGGAGHEQFF. In DNA, the CDR3 is TGCGCCAGCAGCTTAGGGGGGGCCGGGCATGAGCAGTTCTTC.

The CDR3 spells CAISEWGAEQYF. The CDR3 coding sequence is TGTGCCATCAGTGAGTGGGGCGCTGAGCAGTACTTC. The chain couples TRBV10-3 to TRBJ2-7; D may be TRBD1 (5 bases). V lost 1 base, J lost 7 bases, and 8 bases lay in between. The CDR3 has 12 amino acids. The germline V gene encodes CDR1 ENHRY and CDR2 SYGVKD.

This clone was detected once. This chain's CDR3 is CASSIPTGPTGTNTGELFF. CDR3 sequence (DNA): TGCGCCAGCAGCATCCCGACAGGACCTACAGGGACGAACACCGGGGAGCTGTTTTTT. The chain has TRBV5-1 and TRBJ2-2; TRBD1 might be the D (6 bases). CDR3 length equals 19 residues. V was cut by 4 bases and J by 0 bases, with 22 bases left in between. Germline V gives CDR1 SGHRS, CDR2 YFSETQ.

The chain recombines TRBV5-1 with TRBJ2-2; TRBD2 agrees at 7 bases. V lost 0 bases, J lost 0 bases, and 5 bases stayed unmatched. The CDR3 is 17 residues long. Germline lookup yields CDR1 SGHRS and CDR2 YFSETQ. CDR3 bases: TGCGCCAGCAGCTTGGACGTCGGGAGGACGAACACCGGGGAGCTGTTTTTT. Translated: CASSLDVGRTNTGELFF.

The rearrangement joins TRBV2 to TRBJ1-5; D call uncertain. V was pared by 2 bases and J by 7 bases, with 12 bases between. The CDR3 contains 14 residues. Germline CDR1 is SNHLY and CDR2 is FYNNEI. The CDR3 DNA reads TGTGCCAGCAGTGAACTGTCGGGCGGGCAGCCCCAGCATTTT. Amino acid sequence: CASSELSGGQPQHF.

The genes are TRBV5-1 and TRBJ2-7, with D perhaps matching TRBD1 (6 bases). The CDR3 is 13 amino acids. V gave up 4 bases and J gave up 0 bases, with 8 bases separating them. In germline, CDR1 is SGHRS, CDR2 YFSETQ. The CDR3 sequence is CASSRDTSYEQYF. The CDR3 DNA is TGCGCCAGCAGCCGGGACACCTCCTACGAGCAGTACTTC.

This chain uses TRBV2 with TRBJ1-1; 8 nucleotides agree with TRBD1. Germline values: CDR1 SNHLY, CDR2 FYNNEI. CDR3 length: 15 amino acids. J lost 5 bases, V lost 4 bases, and 9 bases had no gene match. CDR3 sequence: CASSGSDRAQTEAFF. In nucleotides, the CDR3 is TGTGCCAGCAGTGGCTCGGACAGGGCCCAGACTGAAGCTTTCTTT.

This chain links TRBV10-3 with TRBJ2-2; 7 bases align to TRBD1. Unmatched junction bases numbered 14, after V lost 0 bases and J lost 7 bases. The germline V gene encodes CDR1 ENHRY and CDR2 SYGVKD. This CDR3 is 18 amino acids long. This CDR3 reads CAISESRQGLSAGGELFF. CDR3 nucleotides: TGTGCCATCAGTGAGTCCCGACAGGGCTTGTCTGCCGGCGGGGAGCTGTTTTTT.

The rearrangement joins TRBV28 to TRBJ2-5; no firm D call. V was trimmed by 3 bases and J by 5 bases, leaving 13 bases between them. The CDR3 runs to 14 residues. Germline values: CDR1 MDHEN, CDR2 SYDVKM. The CDR3 here is CASSFLSATETQYF. As DNA, the CDR3 is TGTGCCAGCAGTTTCCTCAGTGCAACCGAGACCCAGTACTTC.

About this clone itself: The sample contains more than one DNA sequence encoding this CDR3. The rearrangement links TRBV5-1 to TRBJ2-3, with D maybe TRBD1 (6 bases). Trimming removed 0 bases from V and 3 bases from J, with 8 bases in between. Germline CDR1 and CDR2: SGHRS and YFSETQ. This CDR3 is 14 amino acids long. The chain's CDR3 is CASSLGGGTDTQYF. The CDR3 nucleotides are TGCGCCAGCAGCTTGGGAGGGGGAACAGATACGCAGTATTTT.

The chain carries TRBV7-8 and TRBJ2-3; 12 nucleotides line up with TRBD2. CDR1 and CDR2 from the germline V gene are SGHVS and FQNEAQ. The junction had 3 bases not matched to a gene; V was cut back by 3 bases and J by 5 bases. The CDR3 runs 15 residues. Here the CDR3 DNA reads TGTGCCAGCAGCTTGACTAGCGGGGGAGAAGATACGCAGTATTTT. It encodes CASSLTSGGEDTQYF.

A single count supports this clone. The CDR3 DNA reads as TGTGCCAGCAGTAGACAGCAGCTTATGGGCATGAACACTGAAGCTTTCTTT. Amino acid sequence: CASSRQQLMGMNTEAFF. The chain joins TRBV7-9 to TRBJ1-1; the D gene is possibly TRBD1 (5 bases). The V end lost 6 bases, the J end lost 0 bases, and 20 bases lay between the germline ends. The CDR3 runs to 17 residues. CDR1 is SEHNR and CDR2 is FQNEAQ in the germline V gene (reference sequence).

This chain uses TRBV10-1 with TRBJ2-3; 7 bases map to TRBD2. The germline gives CDR1 WNHNN, CDR2 SYGVQD (reference sequence). This CDR3 has 15 residues. The V segment lost 3 bases and the J segment 0 bases; nucleotides outside the gene matches: 3. CDR3 bases: TGCGCCAGCAGTGATGGTAGCGGGAGCACAGATACGCAGTATTTT. This encodes CASSDGSGSTDTQYF.

V usage is TRBV6-4 and J usage is TRBJ1-5; D unclear. The V and J ends lost 1 base and 7 bases respectively, with 11 bases between them. The CDR3 extends over 14 amino acids. CDR1 and CDR2 from the germline V gene are MRHNA and SNTAGT. CDR3: CASSDFPGGQPQHF. The CDR3 DNA is TGTGCCAGCAGTGACTTTCCGGGAGGCCAGCCCCAGCATTTT.

The chain joins TRBV7-9 to TRBJ1-1; TRBD1 might be the D (5 bases). CDR3 size: 13 residues. Germline lookup yields CDR1 SEHNR and CDR2 FQNEAQ (reference sequence). With 3 bases removed from V and 7 bases from J, the gap between germline ends came to 12 bases. This CDR3 reads CASSFAQVHEAFF. DNA for the CDR3: TGTGCCAGCAGCTTTGCACAGGTGCATGAAGCTTTCTTT.

The chain couples TRBV10-1 to TRBJ1-1; no clear D gene. CDR3 length: 15 amino acids. CDR1 and CDR2 from the germline V gene are WNHNN and SYGVQD (reference sequence). The V and J ends lost 0 bases and 1 base respectively, with 9 bases between them. The DNA for the CDR3 is TGCGCCAGCAGTGAGTCGATAGCCGCGAACACTGAAGCTTTCTTT. Protein: CASSESIAANTEAFF.

The CDR3 is CASESQGTEGSPLHF. CDR3 in DNA: TGTGCCAGCGAATCTCAGGGGACAGAAGGGTCACCCCTCCACTTT. This chain uses TRBV2 with TRBJ1-6; 7 bases match TRBD1. CDR3 length: 15 residues. V shed 8 bases and J 10 bases; nucleotides not matched to a gene: 14. CDR1 is SNHLY and CDR2 is FYNNEI in the germline V gene.

Concerning this clone itself: A read error likely explains this, since a far larger clone differs by one base. This sequence joins TRBV11-2 and TRBJ1-1, with D maybe TRBD1 (6 bases). V was shortened by 4 bases and J by 0 bases, with 9 bases between the two germline ends. This CDR3 is built from 14 residues. Germline loops: CDR1 SGHAT, CDR2 FQNNGV. In nucleotides, the CDR3 is TGTGCCAGCAGCTCACAGGGATTGAACACTGAAGCTTTCTTT. Its protein is CASSSQGLNTEAFF.

The chain recombines TRBV9 with TRBJ2-7; perhaps TRBD2 as D (6 bases). Between the trimmed V and J ends, which lost 1 base and 7 bases, there was a span of 15 bases. Germline V gives CDR1 SGDLS, CDR2 YYNGEE. CDR3 size: 14 residues. The CDR3 region has the DNA TGTGCCAGCAGCGTAAGGACGGGGACTTTGGAGCAGTACTTC. It yields the protein CASSVRTGTLEQYF.

The chain combines TRBV6-5 with TRBJ1-1; a weak D match, TRBD1 (6 bases). The CDR3 consists of 14 residues. Trimming shortened V by 0 bases and J by 4 bases, and 9 bases separated the two germline ends. The germline CDR1 and CDR2 sequences are MNHEY and SVGAGI. For the CDR3, the DNA is TGTGCCAGCAGTTACTCAAAAGGGGGCACTGAAGCTTTCTTT. As protein: CASSYSKGGTEAFF.